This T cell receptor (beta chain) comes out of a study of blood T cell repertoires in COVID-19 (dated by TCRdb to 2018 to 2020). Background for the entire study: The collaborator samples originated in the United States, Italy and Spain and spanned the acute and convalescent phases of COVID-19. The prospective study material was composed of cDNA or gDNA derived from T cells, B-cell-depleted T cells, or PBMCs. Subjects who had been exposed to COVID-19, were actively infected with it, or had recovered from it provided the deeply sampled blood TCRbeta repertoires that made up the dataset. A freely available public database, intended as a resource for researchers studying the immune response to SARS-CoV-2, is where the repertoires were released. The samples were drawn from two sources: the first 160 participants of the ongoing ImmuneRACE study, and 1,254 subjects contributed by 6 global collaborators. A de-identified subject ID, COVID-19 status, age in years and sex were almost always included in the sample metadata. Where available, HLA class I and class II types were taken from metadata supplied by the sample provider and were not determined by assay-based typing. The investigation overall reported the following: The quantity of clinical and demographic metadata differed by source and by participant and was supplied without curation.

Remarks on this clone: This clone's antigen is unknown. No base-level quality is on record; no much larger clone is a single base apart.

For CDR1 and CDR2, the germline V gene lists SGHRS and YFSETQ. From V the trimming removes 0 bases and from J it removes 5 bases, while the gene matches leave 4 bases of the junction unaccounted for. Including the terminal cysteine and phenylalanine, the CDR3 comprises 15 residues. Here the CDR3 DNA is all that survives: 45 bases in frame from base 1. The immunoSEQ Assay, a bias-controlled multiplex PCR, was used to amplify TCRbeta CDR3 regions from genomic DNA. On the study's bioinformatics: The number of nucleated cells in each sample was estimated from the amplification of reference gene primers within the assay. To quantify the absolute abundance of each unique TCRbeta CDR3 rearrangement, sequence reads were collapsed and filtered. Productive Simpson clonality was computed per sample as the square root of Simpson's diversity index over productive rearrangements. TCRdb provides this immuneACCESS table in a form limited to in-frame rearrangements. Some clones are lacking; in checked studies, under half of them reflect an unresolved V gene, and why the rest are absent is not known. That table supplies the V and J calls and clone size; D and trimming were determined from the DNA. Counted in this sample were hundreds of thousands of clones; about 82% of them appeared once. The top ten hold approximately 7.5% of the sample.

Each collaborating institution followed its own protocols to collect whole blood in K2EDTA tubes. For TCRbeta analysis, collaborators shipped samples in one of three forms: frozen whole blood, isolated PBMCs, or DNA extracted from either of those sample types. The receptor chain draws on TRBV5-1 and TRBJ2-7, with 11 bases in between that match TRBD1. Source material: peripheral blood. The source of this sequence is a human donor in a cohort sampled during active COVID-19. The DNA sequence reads TGCGCCAGCAGCTTGGCGGGGGACAGGGGGAACGAGCAGTACTTC. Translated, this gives CASSLAGDRGNEQYF.